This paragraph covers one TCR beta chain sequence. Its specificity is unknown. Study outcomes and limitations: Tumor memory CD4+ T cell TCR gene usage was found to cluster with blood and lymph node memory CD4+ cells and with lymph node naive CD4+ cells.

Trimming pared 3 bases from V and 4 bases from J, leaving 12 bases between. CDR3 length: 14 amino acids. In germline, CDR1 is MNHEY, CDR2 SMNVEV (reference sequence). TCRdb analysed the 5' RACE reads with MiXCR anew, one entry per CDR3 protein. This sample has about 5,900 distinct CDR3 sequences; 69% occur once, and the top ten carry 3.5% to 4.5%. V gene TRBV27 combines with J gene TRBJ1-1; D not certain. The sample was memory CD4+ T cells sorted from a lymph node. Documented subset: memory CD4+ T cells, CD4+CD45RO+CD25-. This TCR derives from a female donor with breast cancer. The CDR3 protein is CASSFSGPSTEAFF. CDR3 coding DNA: TGTGCCAGCAGTTTTTCCGGGCCATCCACTGAAGCTTTCTTT.